These T cell receptor beta chains were read from a single sample in a study of OX40 agonist ivuxolimab in advanced cancers. TCRdb's table, derived via immunoSEQ multiplex PCR, lists solely in-frame clones and lacks some. The sample comprises 64,000 or so clones, roughly four fifths of which are singletons, and 0.7% rests with the top ten. The sequences come from CD4+ or CD8+ T cells sorted from blood, collected in a trial of the OX40 agonist ivuxolimab. The receptors come from an adult with an advanced solid tumor such as melanoma, head and neck, liver or kidney cancer. The CDR3 runs from the conserved cysteine through the conserved F or W. A D gene is named only where the DNA matches it firmly. The size field is filled for only some rows; it gives once, few, many or a size class.

j_call v_call cdr3_length d_call clone_size cdr3_aa cdr3_nt
TRBJ2-7 TRBV5-4 15 NA NA CASSLGTLSSYEQYF TGTGCCAGCAGCTTAGGGACACTTAGCTCCTACGAGCAGTACTTC
TRBJ2-1 TRBV4-1 13 TRBD2 NA CASVGGKGNEQFF TGCGCCAGCGTGGGAGGGAAGGGCAATGAGCAGTTCTTC
TRBJ2-7 TRBV9 16 TRBD1 once CASSVGMGQGMDEQYF TGTGCCAGCAGCGTAGGTATGGGACAGGGAATGGACGAGCAGTACTTC
TRBJ1-1 TRBV15 13 NA once CATSRGGNTEAFF TGTGCCACCAGCAGAGGAGGGAACACTGAAGCTTTCTTT
TRBJ1-2 TRBV27 15 TRBD1 NA CASSAGQGLGYGYTF TGTGCCAGCAGCGCAGGACAGGGTCTTGGCTATGGCTACACCTTC
TRBJ2-7 TRBV5-1 16 NA NA CASSLARAGRTYEQYF TGCGCCAGCAGCTTGGCCAGGGCAGGGAGGACCTACGAGCAGTACTTC
TRBJ2-1 TRBV9 13 NA NA CASSVTMVGEQFF TGTGCCAGCAGCGTAACTATGGTCGGTGAGCAGTTCTTC
TRBJ2-3 TRBV5-1 18 TRBD2 NA CASSSLAGGFSSTDTQYF TGCGCCAGCAGCTCTTTGGCGGGAGGCTTTTCTAGCACAGATACGCAGTATTTT
TRBJ2-5 TRBV5-8 17 NA NA CASSPPGPHRDQETQYF TGTGCCAGCAGCCCCCCGGGGCCCCACAGGGATCAAGAGACCCAGTACTTC
TRBJ2-5 TRBV5-1 12 NA NA CASSFDEETQYF TGCGCCAGCAGCTTTGATGAAGAGACCCAGTACTTC
TRBJ1-2 TRBV5-1 16 NA NA CASSLFRPDSPYGYTF TGCGCCAGCAGCTTGTTCCGTCCGGACTCCCCCTATGGCTACACCTTC
TRBJ2-5 TRBV10-2 13 TRBD1 NA CASRVDRVQTQYF TGCGCCAGCAGGGTCGACAGGGTGCAGACCCAGTACTTC
TRBJ1-1 TRBV7-6 13 NA NA CASSDAGDTEAFF TGTGCCAGCAGCGACGCAGGGGACACTGAAGCTTTCTTT
TRBJ1-1 TRBV7-2 14 NA NA CASSAASVDTEAFF TGTGCCAGCAGTGCCGCGAGTGTGGACACTGAAGCTTTCTTT
TRBJ2-7 TRBV7-8 18 NA once CASSLRPPQKGIYYEQYF TGTGCCAGCAGCTTACGCCCCCCCCAGAAGGGGATTTACTACGAGCAGTACTTC
TRBJ1-4 TRBV6-6 13 NA NA CASSSPTGSELFF TGTGCCAGCAGTTCGCCTACAGGGTCGGAACTGTTTTTT
TRBJ1-5 TRBV5-5 16 NA few CASSPGPGKAGQPQHF TGTGCCAGCAGCCCTGGGCCTGGGAAAGCGGGTCAGCCCCAGCATTTT
TRBJ2-3 TRBV11-2 14 TRBD1 NA CASSLVQGTDTQYF TGTGCCAGCAGCTTAGTACAGGGGACAGATACGCAGTATTTT
TRBJ1-4 TRBV5-1 16 TRBD1 NA CASLDRAPPSNEKLFF TGCGCCAGCCTGGACAGGGCCCCCCCATCTAATGAAAAACTGTTTTTT
TRBJ1-4 TRBV5-4 15 NA NA CASSFSGKANEKLFF TGTGCCAGCAGCTTTTCTGGGAAGGCTAATGAAAAACTGTTTTTT
TRBJ1-4 TRBV6-6 15 NA NA CASSPPVATNEKLFF TGTGCCAGCAGCCCCCCAGTTGCAACTAATGAAAAACTGTTTTTT
TRBJ2-3 TRBV5-1 12 NA NA CASSFSADTQYF TGCGCCAGCAGCTTCTCGGCAGATACGCAGTATTTT
TRBJ2-2 TRBV5-1 16 NA NA CASSLDSGISTGELFF TGCGCCAGCAGCTTGGATTCGGGCATTAGCACCGGGGAGCTGTTTTTT
TRBJ2-1 TRBV5-1 16 TRBD2 NA CASSFTSGRGDNEQFF TGCGCCAGCAGCTTTACTAGCGGGAGGGGGGACAATGAGCAGTTCTTC
TRBJ2-5 TRBV12-5 14 TRBD2 NA CASGYGLAQETQYF TGTGCTAGTGGGTACGGACTAGCACAAGAGACCCAGTACTTC
TRBJ2-3 TRBV10-2 16 TRBD1 once CASRRGGLRSTDTQYF TGCGCCAGCAGGAGAGGGGGCTTACGAAGCACAGATACGCAGTATTTT
TRBJ2-2 TRBV21-1 16 NA NA CASSEGPTSNTGELFF TGTGCCAGCAGCGAAGGGCCAACTTCGAACACCGGGGAGCTGTTTTTT